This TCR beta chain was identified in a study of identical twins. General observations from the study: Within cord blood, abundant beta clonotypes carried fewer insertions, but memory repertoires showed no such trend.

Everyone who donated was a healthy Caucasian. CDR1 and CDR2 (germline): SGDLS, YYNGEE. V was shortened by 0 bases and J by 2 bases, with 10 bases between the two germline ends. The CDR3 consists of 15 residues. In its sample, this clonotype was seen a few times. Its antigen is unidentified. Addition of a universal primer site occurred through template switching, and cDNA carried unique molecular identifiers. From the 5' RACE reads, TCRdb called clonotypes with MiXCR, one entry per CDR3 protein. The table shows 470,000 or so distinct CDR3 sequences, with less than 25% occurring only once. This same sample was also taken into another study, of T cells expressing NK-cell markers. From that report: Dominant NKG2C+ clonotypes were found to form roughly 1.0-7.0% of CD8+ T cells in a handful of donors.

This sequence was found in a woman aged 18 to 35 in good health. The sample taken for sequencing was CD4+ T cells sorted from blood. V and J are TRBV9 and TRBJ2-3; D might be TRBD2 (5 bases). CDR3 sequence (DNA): TGTGCCAGCAGCGTAGTAGCGATACACACAGATACGCAGTATTTT. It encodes CASSVVAIHTDTQYF. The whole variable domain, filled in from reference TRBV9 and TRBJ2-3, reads DSGVTQTPKHLITATGQRVTLRCSPRSGDLSVYWYQQSLDQGLQFLIQYYNGEERAKGNILERFSAQQFPDLHSELNLSSLELGDSALYFCASSVVAIHTDTQYFGPGTRLTVL.